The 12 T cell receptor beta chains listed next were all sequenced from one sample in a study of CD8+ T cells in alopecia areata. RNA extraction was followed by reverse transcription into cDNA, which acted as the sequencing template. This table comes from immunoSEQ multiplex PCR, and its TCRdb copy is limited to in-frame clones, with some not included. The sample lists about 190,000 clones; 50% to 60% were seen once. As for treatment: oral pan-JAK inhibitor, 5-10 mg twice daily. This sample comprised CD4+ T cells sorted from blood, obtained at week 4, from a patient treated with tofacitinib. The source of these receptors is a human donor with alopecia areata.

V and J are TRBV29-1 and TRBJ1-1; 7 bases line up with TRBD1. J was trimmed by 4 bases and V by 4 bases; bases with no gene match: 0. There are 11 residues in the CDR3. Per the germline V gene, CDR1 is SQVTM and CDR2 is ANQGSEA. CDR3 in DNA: TGCAGCGTTGGACAGGGCACTGAAGCTTTCTTT. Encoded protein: CSVGQGTEAFF.

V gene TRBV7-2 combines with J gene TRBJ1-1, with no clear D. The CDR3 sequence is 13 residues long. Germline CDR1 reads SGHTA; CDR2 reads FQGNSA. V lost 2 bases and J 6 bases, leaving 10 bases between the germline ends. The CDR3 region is CASSLNYRAEAFF. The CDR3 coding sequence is TGTGCCAGCAGCTTAAACTATCGGGCTGAAGCTTTCTTT.

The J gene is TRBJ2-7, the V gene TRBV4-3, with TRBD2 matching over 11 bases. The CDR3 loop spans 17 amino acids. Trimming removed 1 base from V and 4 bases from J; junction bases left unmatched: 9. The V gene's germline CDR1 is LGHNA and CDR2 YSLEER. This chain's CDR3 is CASSQGVAGGRLYEQYF. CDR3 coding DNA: TGCGCCAGCAGCCAAGGTGTAGCGGGAGGGCGGTTGTACGAGCAGTACTTC.

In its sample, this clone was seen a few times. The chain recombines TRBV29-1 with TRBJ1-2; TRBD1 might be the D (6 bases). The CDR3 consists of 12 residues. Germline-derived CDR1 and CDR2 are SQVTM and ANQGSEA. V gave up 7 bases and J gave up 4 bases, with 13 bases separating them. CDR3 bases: TGCAGCGCCGAGCAGGGGCTCTATGGCTACACCTTC. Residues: CSAEQGLYGYTF.

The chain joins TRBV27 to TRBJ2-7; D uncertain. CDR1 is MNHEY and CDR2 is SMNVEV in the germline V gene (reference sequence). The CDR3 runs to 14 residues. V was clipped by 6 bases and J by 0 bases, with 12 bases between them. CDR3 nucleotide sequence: TGTGCCAGCAGCCTTCAAGTACGCTCCTACGAGCAGTACTTC. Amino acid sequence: CASSLQVRSYEQYF.

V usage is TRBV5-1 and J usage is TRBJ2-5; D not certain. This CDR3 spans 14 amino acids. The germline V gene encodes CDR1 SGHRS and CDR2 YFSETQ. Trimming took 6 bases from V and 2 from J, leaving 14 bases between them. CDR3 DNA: TGCGCCAGCACCCCGCGGCCAGATCAAGAGACCCAGTACTTC. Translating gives CASTPRPDQETQYF.

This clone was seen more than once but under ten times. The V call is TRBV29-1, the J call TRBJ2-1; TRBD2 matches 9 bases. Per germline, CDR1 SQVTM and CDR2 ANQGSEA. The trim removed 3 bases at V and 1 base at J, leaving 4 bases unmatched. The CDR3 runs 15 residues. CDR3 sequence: CSVEGTSGSYNEQFF. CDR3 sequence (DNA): TGCAGCGTTGAGGGAACTAGCGGGTCCTACAATGAGCAGTTCTTC.

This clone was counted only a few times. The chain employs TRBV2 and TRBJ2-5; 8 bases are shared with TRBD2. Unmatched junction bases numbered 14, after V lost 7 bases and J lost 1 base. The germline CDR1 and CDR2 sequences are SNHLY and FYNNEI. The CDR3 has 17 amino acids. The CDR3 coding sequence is TGTGCCAGCAAGGTCCTTAGCGGGACGCTAAGCCAAGAGACCCAGTACTTC. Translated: CASKVLSGTLSQETQYF.

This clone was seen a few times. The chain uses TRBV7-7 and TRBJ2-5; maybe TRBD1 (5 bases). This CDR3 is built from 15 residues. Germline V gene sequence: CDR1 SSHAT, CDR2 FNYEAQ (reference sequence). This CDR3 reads CASTKGNGAQETQYF. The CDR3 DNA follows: TGTGCTAGTACCAAGGGGAACGGAGCTCAAGAGACCCAGTACTTC.

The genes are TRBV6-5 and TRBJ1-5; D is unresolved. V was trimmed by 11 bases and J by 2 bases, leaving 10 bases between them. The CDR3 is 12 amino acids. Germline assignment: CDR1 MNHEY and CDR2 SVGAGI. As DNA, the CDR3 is TGTGCCTCCGGTAGGCGCAATCAGCCCCAGCATTTT. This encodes CASGRRNQPQHF.

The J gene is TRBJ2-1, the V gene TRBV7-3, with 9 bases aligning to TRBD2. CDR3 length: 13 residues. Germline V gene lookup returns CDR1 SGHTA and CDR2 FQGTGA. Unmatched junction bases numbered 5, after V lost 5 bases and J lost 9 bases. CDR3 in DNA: TGTGCCAGCAGCCGCTTAGCGGGGGTTGAGCAGTTCTTC. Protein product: CASSRLAGVEQFF.

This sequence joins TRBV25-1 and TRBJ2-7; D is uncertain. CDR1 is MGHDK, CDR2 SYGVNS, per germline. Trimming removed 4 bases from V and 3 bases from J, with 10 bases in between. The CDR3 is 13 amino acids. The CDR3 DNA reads TGTGCCAGCAGTGTCTCAGCCAGCTACGAGCAGTACTTC. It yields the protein CASSVSASYEQYF.